The 3 T cell receptor beta chains presented below share a single source sample, sequenced in a study of CD8+CD57+ T cells in acquired aplastic anemia. TCR beta VDJ and CDR3 profiling used genomic DNA as template. Each CDR3 protein gets one entry after TCRdb re-called the reads with MiXCR. The sample consists of about 150,000 distinct CDR3 sequences, approximately 52% of them appearing once. Sequencing was done on patients that had shown CD8+CD57+ cell expansion by flow cytometry. Sequencing was done on a sample of sorted CD4+, CD8+, or CD8+CD57+ T cells (not recorded which) from PBMCs. These receptors were collected from a human donor with aplastic anemia.

As regards this clonotype: One junction end does not reproduce the germline sequence, and a read error may be involved. This sequence joins TRBV20-1 and TRBJ1-1; 9 nucleotides agree with TRBD1. Germline V gene data show CDR1 as DFQATT and CDR2 as SNEGSKA (reference sequence). The CDR3 contains 16 residues. CDR3 protein: CSARDPGTGRFAEAFF. The CDR3 DNA reads as TGCAGTGCCAGAGATCCGGGGACAGGGAGGTTCGCTGAAGCTTTCTTT.

The chain combines TRBV10-3 with TRBJ1-6, with TRBD1 matching over 8 bases. The CDR3 loop spans 14 amino acids. The V gene's germline CDR1 is ENHRY and CDR2 SYGVKD. After removal of 6 bases from V and 6 bases from J, the junction contained 4 bases not matched to a gene. Here the CDR3 DNA reads TGTGCCATCAGAGTGGACAGGGCTAATTCACCCCTCCACTTT. Translation gives CAIRVDRANSPLHF.

Note on this clonotype: One end of the junction is discordant with germline, which a read error may explain. J is TRBJ2-3 and V is TRBV6-5; 10 bases agree with TRBD2. From germline, CDR1 is MNHEY and CDR2 SVGAGI. The CDR3 extends over 14 amino acids. Here the CDR3 DNA reads TGTGCCACCAGTTCTCCGAGACTAGCGGGTACGCAGTATTTT. It translates to CATSSPRLAGTQYF.